A single T cell receptor (beta chain) is shown here with its context. Its specificity is unknown. The V gene's germline CDR1 is SGHTA and CDR2 FQGNSA. The CDR3 loop spans 17 amino acids. Then a second PCR, running roughly 6 to 11 cycles, was carried out with a sample-barcoded 5' primer and a J-beta primer mix. Each cDNA was tagged by a template-switch adaptor containing 12 random nucleotides. TCRdb reprocessed the 5' RACE reads via MiXCR and lists one record per CDR3 protein. The table includes about 780,000 distinct CDR3 sequences, 46% detected once. This entry belongs to a study of blood T cells in healthy people across ages. Overall study findings and caveats: Estimated diversity across one million T cells was deemed an underestimate. Because sorting was not performed, PBMCs prevented conclusive naive versus antigen-experienced comparison. Roughly linearly, TCR beta diversity per million T cells fell as age increased.

Material for sequencing was blood. The source is an elderly man in good health. The V call is TRBV7-2, the J call TRBJ2-1; 11 bases agree with TRBD2. The J call is uncertain, as TRBJ2-7 better fits the DNA end. In DNA form, the CDR3 reads TGTGCCAGCAGCTTAGGTAGCGGGAGGGCCTCCTACAATGAGCAGTACTTC. Its protein product is CASSLGSGRASYNEQYF.